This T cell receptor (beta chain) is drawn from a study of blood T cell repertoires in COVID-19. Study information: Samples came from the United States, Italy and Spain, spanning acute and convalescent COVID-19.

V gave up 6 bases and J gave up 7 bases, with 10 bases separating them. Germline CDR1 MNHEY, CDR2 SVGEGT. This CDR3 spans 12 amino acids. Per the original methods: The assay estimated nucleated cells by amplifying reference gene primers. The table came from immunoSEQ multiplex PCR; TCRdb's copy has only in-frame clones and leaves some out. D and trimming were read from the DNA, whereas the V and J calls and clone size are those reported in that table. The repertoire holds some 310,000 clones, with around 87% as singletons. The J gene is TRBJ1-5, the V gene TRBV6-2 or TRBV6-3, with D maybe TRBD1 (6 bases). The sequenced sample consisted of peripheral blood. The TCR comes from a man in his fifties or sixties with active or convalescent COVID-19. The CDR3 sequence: CASSLGAQPQHF. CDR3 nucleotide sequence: TGTGCCAGCAGCTTGGGGGCACAGCCCCAGCATTTT.